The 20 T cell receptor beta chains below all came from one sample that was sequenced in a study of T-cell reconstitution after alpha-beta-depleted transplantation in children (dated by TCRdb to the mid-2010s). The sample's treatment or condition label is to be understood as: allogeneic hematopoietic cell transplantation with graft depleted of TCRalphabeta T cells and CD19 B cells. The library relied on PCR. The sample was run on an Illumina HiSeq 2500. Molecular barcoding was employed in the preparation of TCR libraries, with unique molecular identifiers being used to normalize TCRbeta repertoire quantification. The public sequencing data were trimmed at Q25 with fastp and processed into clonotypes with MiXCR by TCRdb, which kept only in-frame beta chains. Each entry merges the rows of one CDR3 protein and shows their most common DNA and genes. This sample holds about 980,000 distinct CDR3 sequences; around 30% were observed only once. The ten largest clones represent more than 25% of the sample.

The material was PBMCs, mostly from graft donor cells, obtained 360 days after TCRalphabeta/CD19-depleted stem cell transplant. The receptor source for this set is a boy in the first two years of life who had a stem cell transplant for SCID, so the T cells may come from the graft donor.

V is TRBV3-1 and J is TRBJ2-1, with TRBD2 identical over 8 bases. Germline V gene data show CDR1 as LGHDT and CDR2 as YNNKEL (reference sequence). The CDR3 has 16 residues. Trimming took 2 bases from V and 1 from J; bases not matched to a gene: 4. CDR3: CASSQPGGPSYNEQFF. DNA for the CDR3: TGTGCCAGCAGCCAACCGGGGGGGCCTTCCTACAATGAGCAGTTCTTC.

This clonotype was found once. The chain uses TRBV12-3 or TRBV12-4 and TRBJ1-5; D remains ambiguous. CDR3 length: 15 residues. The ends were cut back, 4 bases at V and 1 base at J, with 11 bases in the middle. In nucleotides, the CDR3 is TGTGCCAGCAGTTCTCGAGACGCGAGCAATCAGCCCCAGCATTTT. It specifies CASSSRDASNQPQHF.

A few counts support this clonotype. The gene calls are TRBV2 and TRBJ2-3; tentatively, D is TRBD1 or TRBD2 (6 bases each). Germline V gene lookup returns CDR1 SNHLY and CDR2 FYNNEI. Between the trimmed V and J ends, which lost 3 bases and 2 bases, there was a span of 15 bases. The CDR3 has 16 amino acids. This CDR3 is CASSEVRGAATDTQYF. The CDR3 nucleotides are TGTGCCAGCAGTGAGGTTAGGGGGGCGGCCACAGATACGCAGTATTTT.

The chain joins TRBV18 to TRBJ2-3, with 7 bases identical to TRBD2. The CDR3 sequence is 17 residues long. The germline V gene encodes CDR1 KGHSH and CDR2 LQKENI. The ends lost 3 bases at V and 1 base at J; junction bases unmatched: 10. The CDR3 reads CASSPIIRSGGTDTQYF. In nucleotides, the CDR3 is TGTGCCAGCTCACCGATAATAAGGAGCGGGGGCACAGATACGCAGTATTTT.

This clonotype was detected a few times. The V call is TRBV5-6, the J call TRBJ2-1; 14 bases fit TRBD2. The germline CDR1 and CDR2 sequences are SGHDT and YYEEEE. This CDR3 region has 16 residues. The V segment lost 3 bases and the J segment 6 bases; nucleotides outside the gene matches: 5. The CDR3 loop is CASSSGLAGATNEQFF. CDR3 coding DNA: TGTGCCAGCAGCTCGGGACTAGCGGGGGCCACCAATGAGCAGTTCTTC.

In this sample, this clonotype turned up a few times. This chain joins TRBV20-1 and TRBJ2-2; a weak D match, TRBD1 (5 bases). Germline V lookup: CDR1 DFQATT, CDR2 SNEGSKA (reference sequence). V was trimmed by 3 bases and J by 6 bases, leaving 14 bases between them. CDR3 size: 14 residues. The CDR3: CSASNFRVPGELFF. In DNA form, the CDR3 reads TGCAGTGCTAGTAATTTCAGGGTCCCCGGGGAGCTGTTTTTT.

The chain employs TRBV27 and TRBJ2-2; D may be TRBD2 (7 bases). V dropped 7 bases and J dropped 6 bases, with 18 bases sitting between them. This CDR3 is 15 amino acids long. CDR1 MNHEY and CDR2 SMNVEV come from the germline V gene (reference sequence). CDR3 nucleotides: TGTGCCAGCACCCCTCGAGGGGGGGTCGCCGGGGAGCTGTTTTTT. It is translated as CASTPRGGVAGELFF.

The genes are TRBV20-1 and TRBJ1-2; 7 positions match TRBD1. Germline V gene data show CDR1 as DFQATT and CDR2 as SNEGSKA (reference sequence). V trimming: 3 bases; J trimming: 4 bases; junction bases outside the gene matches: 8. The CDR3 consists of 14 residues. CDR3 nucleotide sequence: TGCAGTGCTAGGTCCACAGGGGATTTCTATGGCTACACCTTC. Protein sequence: CSARSTGDFYGYTF.

Here the CDR3 DNA reads TGCAGTGCTTCAGGGGTTCCCAAAAACATTCAGTACTTC. This translates into CSASGVPKNIQYF. The V and J genes are TRBV20-1 and TRBJ2-4; a weak D match, TRBD1 (6 bases). Trimming took 5 bases from V and 2 from J, leaving 10 bases between them. CDR1 DFQATT and CDR2 SNEGSKA come from the germline V gene (reference sequence). This CDR3 spans 13 amino acids.

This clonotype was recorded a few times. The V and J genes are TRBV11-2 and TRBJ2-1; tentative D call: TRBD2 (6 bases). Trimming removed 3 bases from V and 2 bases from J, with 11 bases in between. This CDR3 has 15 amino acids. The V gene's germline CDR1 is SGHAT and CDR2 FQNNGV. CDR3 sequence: CASSFISGTYNEQFF. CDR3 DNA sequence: TGTGCCAGCAGCTTTATTAGCGGCACCTACAATGAGCAGTTCTTC.

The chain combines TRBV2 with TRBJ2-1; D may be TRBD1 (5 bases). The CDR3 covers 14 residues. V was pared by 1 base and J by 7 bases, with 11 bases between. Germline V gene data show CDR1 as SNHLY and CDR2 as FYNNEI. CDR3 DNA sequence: TGTGCCAGCAGTGAAGTCCCAGGGCGTAATGAGCAGTTCTTC. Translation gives CASSEVPGRNEQFF. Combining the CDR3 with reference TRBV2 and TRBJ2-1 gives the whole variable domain EPEVTQTPSHQVTQMGQEVILRCVPISNHLYFYWYRQILGQKVEFLVSFYNNEISEKSEIFDDQFSVERPDGSNFTLKIRSTKLEDSAMYFCASSEVPGRNEQFFGPGTRLTVL.

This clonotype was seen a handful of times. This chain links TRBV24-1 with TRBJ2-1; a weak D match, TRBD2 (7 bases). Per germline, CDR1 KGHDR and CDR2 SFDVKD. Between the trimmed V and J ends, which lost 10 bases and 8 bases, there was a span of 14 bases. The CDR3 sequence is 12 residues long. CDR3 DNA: TGTGCCACTGGGGGGGGGACACATGAGCAGTTCTTC. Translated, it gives CATGGGTHEQFF.

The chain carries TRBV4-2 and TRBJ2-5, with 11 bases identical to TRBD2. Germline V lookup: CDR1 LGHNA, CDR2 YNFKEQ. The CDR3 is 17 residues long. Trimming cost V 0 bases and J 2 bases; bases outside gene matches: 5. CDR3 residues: CASSQDRTSGLQETQYF. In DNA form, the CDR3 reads TGTGCCAGCAGCCAAGATCGGACTAGCGGGTTACAAGAGACCCAGTACTTC.

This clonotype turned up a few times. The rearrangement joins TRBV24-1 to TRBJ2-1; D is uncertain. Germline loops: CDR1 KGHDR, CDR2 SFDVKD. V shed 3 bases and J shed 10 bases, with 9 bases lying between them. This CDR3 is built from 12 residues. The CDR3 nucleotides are TGTGCCACCAGTGATCAGATGAGGGAGCAGTTCTTC. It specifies CATSDQMREQFF.

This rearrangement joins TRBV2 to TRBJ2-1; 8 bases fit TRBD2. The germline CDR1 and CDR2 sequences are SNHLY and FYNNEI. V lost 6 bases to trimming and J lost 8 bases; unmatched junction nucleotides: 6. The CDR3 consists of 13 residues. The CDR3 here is CASRRTSRDEQFF. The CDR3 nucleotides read TGTGCCAGCAGGCGGACTAGCCGGGATGAGCAGTTCTTC.

The CDR3 reads CSAIPGVLSQEQYF. CDR3 nucleotide sequence: TGCAGTGCTATCCCAGGAGTCCTTTCGCAGGAGCAGTACTTC. The chain is built from TRBV20-1 and TRBJ2-7; D remains ambiguous. V gave up 4 bases and J gave up 7 bases, with 20 bases separating them. This CDR3 has 14 residues. CDR1 and CDR2 (germline): DFQATT, SNEGSKA (reference sequence).

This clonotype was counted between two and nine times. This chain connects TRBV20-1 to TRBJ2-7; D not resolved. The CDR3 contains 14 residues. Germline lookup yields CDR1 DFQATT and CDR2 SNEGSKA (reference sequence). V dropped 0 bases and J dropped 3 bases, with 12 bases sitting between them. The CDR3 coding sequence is TGCAGTGCTAGAGATCTGAAGGGAATCTACGAGCAGTACTTC. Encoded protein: CSARDLKGIYEQYF.

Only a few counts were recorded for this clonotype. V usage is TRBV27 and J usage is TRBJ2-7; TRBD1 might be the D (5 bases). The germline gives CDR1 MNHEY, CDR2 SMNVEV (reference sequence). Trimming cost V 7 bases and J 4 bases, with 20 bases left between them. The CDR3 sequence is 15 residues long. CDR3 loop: CASNQRGLKLYEQYF. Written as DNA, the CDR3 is TGTGCCAGCAACCAAAGGGGTTTGAAGCTTTACGAGCAGTACTTC.

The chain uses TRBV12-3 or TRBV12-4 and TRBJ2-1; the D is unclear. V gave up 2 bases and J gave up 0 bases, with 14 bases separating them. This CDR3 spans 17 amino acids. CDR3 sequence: CASSLTPLSSSYNEQFF. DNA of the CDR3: TGTGCCAGCAGTTTAACTCCCTTGTCGAGCTCCTACAATGAGCAGTTCTTC.

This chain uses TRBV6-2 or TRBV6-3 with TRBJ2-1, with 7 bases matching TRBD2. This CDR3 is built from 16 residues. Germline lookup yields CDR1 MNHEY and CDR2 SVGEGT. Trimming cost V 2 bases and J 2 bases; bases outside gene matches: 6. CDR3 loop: CASSYTVGGTYNEQFF. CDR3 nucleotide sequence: TGTGCCAGCAGTTACACAGTCGGGGGGACCTACAATGAGCAGTTCTTC.